This TCR beta chain was recorded in a study of blood T cell repertoires in COVID-19. Per the authors' pipeline: Estimates of nucleated cell counts were drawn from the amplification of reference gene primers. Generated by immunoSEQ multiplex PCR, the TCRdb table keeps only in-frame clones and is missing some. D and trimming were read from the DNA, whereas the V and J calls and clone size are those reported in that table. Among 400,000 or so clones listed, approximately 86% were seen once. From germline, CDR1 is MNHEY and CDR2 SMNVEV (reference sequence). V was clipped by 2 bases and J by 6 bases, with 14 bases between them. The CDR3 spans 15 residues. There are a few counts of this clone.

V and J are TRBV27 and TRBJ1-5; TRBD1 is a possible D gene (6 bases). The sequenced material came from peripheral blood. The TCR sequence derives from a human donor in a cohort sampled during active COVID-19. DNA for the CDR3: TGTGCCAGCAGTTTAGGCAGGGGTCTTGGTCAGCCCCAGCATTTT. It codes for CASSLGRGLGQPQHF.